Each of the 10 T cell receptor beta chains below was sequenced from the same sample in a study of early T cells in non-severe SARS-CoV-2 infection. TCRdb redid the calling of the 5' RACE reads with MiXCR, one entry per CDR3 protein. Among 60,000 or so distinct CDR3 sequences listed, 15% were seen once. The sequencing used whole blood, collected at baseline. All receptors come from an adult who was a healthcare worker with PCR-confirmed SARS-CoV-2 infection or an uninfected control (not recorded which).

This clonotype was found many times. This chain joins TRBV12-3 or TRBV12-4 and TRBJ1-2, with 8 bases fitting TRBD1. The J segment lost 4 bases and the V segment lost 7 bases, leaving 2 bases of the junction unmatched. CDR3 length equals 12 residues. CDR3 nucleotides: TGTGCCAGCACTACAGGGGGCTATGGCTACACCTTC. Amino acids: CASTTGGYGYTF.

The table lists this clonotype with a few counts. V usage is TRBV2 and J usage is TRBJ2-5; no reliable D call. The CDR3 runs 11 residues. The germline gives CDR1 SNHLY, CDR2 FYNNEI. V was clipped by 2 bases and J by 4 bases, with 2 bases between them. CDR3 loop: CASSETETQYF. As DNA, the CDR3 is TGTGCCAGCAGTGAAACAGAGACCCAGTACTTC.

The rearrangement joins TRBV3-1 to TRBJ2-7, with 7 bases lining up with TRBD2. After removal of 0 bases from V and 2 bases from J, the junction contained 4 bases not matched to a gene. This CDR3 comprises 15 residues. Germline values: CDR1 LGHDT, CDR2 YNNKEL (reference sequence). The CDR3 loop is CASSQELAATYEQYF. CDR3 nucleotides: TGTGCCAGCAGCCAAGAGCTAGCGGCTACCTACGAGCAGTACTTC.

This rearrangement joins TRBV6-2 or TRBV6-3 to TRBJ1-3; TRBD1 matches 7 bases. This CDR3 is built from 17 residues. Trimming at V came to 7 bases and at J to 0 bases, leaving 12 bases not matched to a gene. Germline values: CDR1 MNHEY, CDR2 SVGEGT. Written as DNA, the CDR3 is TGTGCCAGCACCGCGATAGGGACAGAGTTCTCTGGAAACACCATATATTTT. It specifies CASTAIGTEFSGNTIYF.

With regard to this clonotype: Its ends do not fully match the called genes, so a read error is possible. The rearrangement joins TRBV12-3 or TRBV12-4 to TRBJ2-1, with 9 positions matching TRBD1. The CDR3 extends over 14 amino acids. This chain's CDR3 is CSSSWGQGVNEQFF. The CDR3 DNA reads as TGTTCCAGCAGCTGGGGACAGGGAGTGAATGAGCAGTTCTTC.

This clonotype showed up many times. The genes are TRBV6-4 and TRBJ2-3, with D perhaps TRBD1 or TRBD2 (5 bases each). V lost 6 bases and J lost 2, with 12 bases in between. Per the germline V gene, CDR1 is MRHNA and CDR2 is SNTAGT. CDR3 length: 14 amino acids. CDR3 sequence reads: CASSRDETTDTQYF. The CDR3 nucleotides are TGTGCCAGCAGCCGGGACGAAACCACAGATACGCAGTATTTT.

This chain links TRBV27 with TRBJ1-1, with a weak D call TRBD1 (6 bases). Between the trimmed V and J ends, which lost 8 bases and 6 bases, there was a span of 16 bases. The CDR3 length is 13 residues. From germline, CDR1 is MNHEY and CDR2 SMNVEV (reference sequence). CDR3 in amino acids: CASCLRGTSEAFF. The CDR3 DNA sequence: TGTGCCAGCTGCTTAAGGGGGACGTCTGAAGCTTTCTTT.

The chain combines TRBV6-2 or TRBV6-3 with TRBJ1-1; D not resolved. This CDR3 comprises 12 residues. V was shortened by 7 bases and J by 4 bases, with 10 bases between the two germline ends. CDR1 and CDR2 (germline): MNHEY, SVGEGT. The CDR3 DNA is TGTGCCAGCACTCGAGGGAGCACTGAAGCTTTCTTT. Translation: CASTRGSTEAFF.

This clonotype showed up many times. The rearrangement uses TRBV28 and TRBJ2-1; D remains unclear. This CDR3 spans 13 amino acids. The germline gives CDR1 MDHEN, CDR2 SYDVKM. Trimming removed 6 bases from V and 1 base from J, with 7 bases in between. The CDR3 nucleotides are TGTGCCAGCAGAACCGGTTCCTACAATGAGCAGTTCTTC. Protein product: CASRTGSYNEQFF.

The rearrangement links TRBV2 to TRBJ2-7; 12 bases line up with TRBD1. Germline V lookup: CDR1 SNHLY, CDR2 FYNNEI. V lost 7 bases to trimming and J lost 7 bases; unmatched junction nucleotides: 8. The CDR3 runs to 14 residues. CDR3 nucleotide sequence: TGTGCCAGCAACTCGGGACAGGGGGCGTGGGAGCAGTACTTC. Translation: CASNSGQGAWEQYF.